The present T cell receptor beta chain was sequenced within a study of OX40 agonist ivuxolimab in advanced cancers. Study background: Ivuxolimab, an agonistic anti-OX40 (CD134) antibody, was given to patients.

The CDR3 spans 17 residues. V was trimmed by 6 bases and J by 6 bases, leaving 26 bases between them. Germline V gives CDR1 GTSNPN, CDR2 SVGIG (reference sequence). The data were produced by immunoSEQ multiplex PCR, yet TCRdb's version contains in-frame clones alone and is incomplete. The table records approximately 74,000 clones, 90% to 95% of them present only once. The TCR originated in an adult with an advanced solid tumor such as melanoma, head and neck, liver or kidney cancer. Sequencing used CD4+ or CD8+ T cells sorted from blood, obtained in a trial of the OX40 agonist ivuxolimab. The chain has TRBV30 and TRBJ1-4; D gene uncertain. In nucleotides, the CDR3 is TGTGCCTGTTCCCATATGGGCGTTCGCCCGGACGATGAAAAACTGTTTTTT. This codes for CACSHMGVRPDDEKLFF.